This section outlines one T cell receptor (beta chain) sequence together with its context. J was trimmed by 3 bases and V by 5 bases; bases with no gene match: 5. The CDR3 covers 15 residues. Germline values: CDR1 SEHNR, CDR2 FQNEAQ (reference sequence). Method: immunoSEQ multiplex PCR; TCRdb's copy keeps in-frame clones and lacks some. The sample has about 1.5 million clones; approximately 96% are singletons. The data belong to a study of shared clonotypes between healthy human individuals. The receptor comes from a young man in good health. Sequencing input: naive CD4+ T cells sorted from blood. This sample's subset: CD45RA+ positively selected. V usage is TRBV7-9 and J usage is TRBJ2-3, with 10 nucleotides matching TRBD1. DNA of the CDR3: TGTGCCAGCAGCCCTTGGGACAGGGGAACAGATACGCAGTATTTT. Its translation: CASSPWDRGTDTQYF.